This T cell receptor beta chain was found in a study of cytomegalovirus exposure and HLA in healthy donors. PCR employed 60 Vbeta and 13 Jbeta primers. In the authors' methods: In a later analysis, some 10 million of approximately 80 million unique beta chains occurred in at least two donors. Clones were sequenced by immunoSEQ multiplex PCR, and TCRdb holds only the in-frame ones, with some missing. V, J and clone size derive from that table, while D and trimming were established from the DNA sequence. The sample includes approximately 79,000 clones, around 70% of them seen just once. The clonotype originates from a man between 35 and 55 years old in good health and CMV-seropositive. The sample consisted of PBMCs.

CDR3 bases: TGTGCCAGCAATCTAGCGGGAGTCTCCTACGAGCAGTACTTC. Amino acids: CASNLAGVSYEQYF. V is TRBV6-1 and J is TRBJ2-7, with 10 nucleotides matching TRBD2. V dropped 7 bases and J dropped 0; count of bases not matched to a gene: 3. The germline CDR1 and CDR2 sequences are MNHNS and SASEGT. This CDR3 has 14 amino acids.